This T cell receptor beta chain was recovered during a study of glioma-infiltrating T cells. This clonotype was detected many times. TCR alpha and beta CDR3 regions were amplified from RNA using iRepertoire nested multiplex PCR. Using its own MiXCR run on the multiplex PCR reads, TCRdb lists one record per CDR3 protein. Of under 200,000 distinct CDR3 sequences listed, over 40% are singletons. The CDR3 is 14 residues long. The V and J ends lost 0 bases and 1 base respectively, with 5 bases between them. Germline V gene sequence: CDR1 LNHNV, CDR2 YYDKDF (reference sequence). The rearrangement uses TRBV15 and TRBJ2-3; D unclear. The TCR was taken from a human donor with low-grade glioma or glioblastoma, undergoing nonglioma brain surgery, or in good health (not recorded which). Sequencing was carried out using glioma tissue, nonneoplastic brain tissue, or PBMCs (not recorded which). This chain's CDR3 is CATSRDPRTDTQYF. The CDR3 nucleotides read TGTGCCACCAGCAGAGATCCGCGCACAGATACGCAGTATTTT. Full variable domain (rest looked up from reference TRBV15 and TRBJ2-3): DAMVIQNPRYQVTQFGKPVTLSCSQTLNHNVMYWYQQKSSQAPKLLFHYYDKDFNNEADTPDNFQSRRPNTSFCFLDIRSPGLGDTAMYLCATSRDPRTDTQYFGPGTRLTVL.